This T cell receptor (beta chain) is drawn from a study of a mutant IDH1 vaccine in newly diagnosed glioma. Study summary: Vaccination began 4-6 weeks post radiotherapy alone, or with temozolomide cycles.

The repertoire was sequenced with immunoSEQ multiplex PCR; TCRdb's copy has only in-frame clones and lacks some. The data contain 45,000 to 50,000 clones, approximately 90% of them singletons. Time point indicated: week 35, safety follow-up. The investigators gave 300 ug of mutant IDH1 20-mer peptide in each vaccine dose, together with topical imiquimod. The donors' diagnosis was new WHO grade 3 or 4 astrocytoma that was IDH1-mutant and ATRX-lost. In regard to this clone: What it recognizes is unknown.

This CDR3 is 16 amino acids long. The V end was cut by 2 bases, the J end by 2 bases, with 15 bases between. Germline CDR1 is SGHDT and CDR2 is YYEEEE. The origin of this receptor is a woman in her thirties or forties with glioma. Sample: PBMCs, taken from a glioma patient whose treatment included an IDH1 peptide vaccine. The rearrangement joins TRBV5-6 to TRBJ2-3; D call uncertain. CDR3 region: CASSLWSKWDTDTQYF. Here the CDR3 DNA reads TGTGCCAGCAGCTTATGGAGTAAGTGGGACACAGATACGCAGTATTTT.